This entry lists 4 T cell receptor beta chains sequenced from one sample in a study of OX40 agonist ivuxolimab in advanced cancers. TCRdb's table, derived via immunoSEQ multiplex PCR, lists solely in-frame clones and lacks some. The data show more than 65,000 clones, with around 78% seen just once and about 5.7% held by the top ten. The specimen was CD4+ or CD8+ T cells sorted from blood, collected in a trial of the OX40 agonist ivuxolimab. Source of these receptors: an adult with an advanced solid tumor such as melanoma, head and neck, liver or kidney cancer.

The count of this clone is one. This chain uses TRBV2 with TRBJ1-6; 9 positions match TRBD1. With V trimmed by 5 bases and J by 9 bases, 5 bases remained unmatched. Looked up from germline, CDR1 is SNHLY and CDR2 is FYNNEI. The CDR3 spans 14 residues. The CDR3 sequence is CASSLGQGGSPLHF. In nucleotides, the CDR3 is TGTGCCAGCAGTTTGGGACAGGGCGGTTCACCCCTCCACTTT.

The gene calls are TRBV2 and TRBJ1-3, with 8 bases aligning to TRBD1. The CDR3 is 15 amino acids. The trim removed 7 bases at V and 4 bases at J, leaving 9 bases unmatched. CDR1 is SNHLY and CDR2 is FYNNEI in the germline V gene. CDR3 amino acids: CASTMEGQAGNTIYF. In DNA, the CDR3 is TGTGCCAGCACCATGGAGGGACAGGCCGGAAACACCATATATTTT.

The V call is TRBV29-1, the J call TRBJ2-2, with D possibly TRBD1 on 6 matching bases. The CDR3 length is 14 residues. The germline CDR1 and CDR2 sequences are SQVTM and ANQGSEA. V was clipped by 3 bases and J by 5 bases, with 13 bases between them. In nucleotides, the CDR3 is TGCAGCGTTGACGGCAGGGGTAGAACCGGGGAGCTGTTTTTT. This translates into CSVDGRGRTGELFF.

The chain uses TRBV2 and TRBJ1-1, with D uncertain. Germline V CDR1 and CDR2: SNHLY, FYNNEI. V shed 1 base and J shed 1 base, with 10 bases lying between them. This CDR3 contains 15 residues. The CDR3 bases are TGTGCCAGCAGTGAAGAGGCAGCCGGGAACACTGAAGCTTTCTTT. Translating it yields CASSEEAAGNTEAFF.